The clone carrying this T cell receptor (beta chain) has more than one count but fewer than ten. Its antigen is not identified. These data are taken from a study of T cell clones after liver transplantation. Background on the study: Liver transplant recipients had immunosuppression withdrawal attempted within 2 years. Findings and limits, study-wide: Small, mixed patient groups and varying post-transplant times limit these conclusions.

Using immunoSEQ multiplex PCR, the repertoire was profiled, and TCRdb retains in-frame clones only, with some absent. The sample carries 40,000 to 55,000 clones, more than 65% recorded once. The CDR3 spans 14 residues. Germline V gives CDR1 LNHDA, CDR2 SQIVND (reference sequence). J gave up 4 bases and V 2 bases, and 4 bases lay outside the gene matches. Sequencing was performed on CD4+ T cells from blood, taken roughly 56 months after liver transplant. The chain has TRBV19 and TRBJ2-5; TRBD2 matches 7 bases. This clonotype originated in a human patient who received a liver transplant. Some T cells may have come from the graft donor. The chain's CDR3 is CASSIRGDGETQYF. The CDR3 DNA sequence: TGTGCCAGTAGTATACGGGGGGACGGAGAGACCCAGTACTTC.